Listed here are 8 T cell receptor beta chains from one sample, sequenced in a study of cytomegalovirus exposure and HLA in healthy donors. The PCR had 60 Vbeta and 13 Jbeta primers. Sequenced by immunoSEQ multiplex PCR; TCRdb stores in-frame clones only, minus some. The data contain 80,000 to 100,000 clones, 69% of them singletons. Sequencing was carried out using PBMCs. These receptors were collected from a female donor in good health and CMV-seronegative.

This chain uses TRBV10-2 with TRBJ2-5; tentative D call: TRBD2 (6 bases). V lost 0 bases and J 1 base, leaving 9 bases between the germline ends. The CDR3 contains 15 residues. Germline lookup yields CDR1 WSHSY and CDR2 SAAADI. This chain's CDR3 is CASSESMGGQETQYF. In DNA, the CDR3 is TGCGCCAGCAGTGAGTCGATGGGGGGCCAAGAGACCCAGTACTTC.

This clone was seen more than once but under ten times. The CDR3 DNA is TGTGCCAGCAGCTTGGTTGGTAGCGGGGACGTCACAGATACGCAGTATTTT. It specifies CASSLVGSGDVTDTQYF. The J gene is TRBJ2-3, the V gene TRBV5-4; 8 nucleotides agree with TRBD2. V trimming: 0 bases; J trimming: 2 bases; junction bases outside the gene matches: 8. Per germline, CDR1 SGHNT and CDR2 YYREEE (reference sequence). The CDR3 has 17 amino acids.

As regards this clone: Sequence at one end of the junction differs from germline and may be a read error. The chain employs TRBV28 and TRBJ2-7; 8 nucleotides line up with TRBD1. There are 17 residues in the CDR3. Germline V gives CDR1 MDHEN, CDR2 SYDVKM. Here the CDR3 reads CVSSLTGGPVVFYEQYF. In nucleotides, the CDR3 is TGTGTCAGCAGTCTCACAGGGGGACCTGTGGTTTTCTACGAGCAGTACTTC. The whole variable domain, remainder taken from reference TRBV28 and TRBJ2-7, is DVKVTQSSRYLVKRTGEKVFLECVQDMDHENMFWYRQDPGLGLRLIYFSYDVKMKEKGDIPEGYSVSREKKERFSLILESASTNQTSMYLCVSSLTGGPVVFYEQYFGPGTRLTVT.

The chain has TRBV29-1 and TRBJ2-3; D perhaps matches TRBD1 (6 bases). V lost 1 base and J lost 1, with 9 bases in between. Germline V gives CDR1 SQVTM, CDR2 ANQGSEA. CDR3 size: 14 residues. DNA for the CDR3: TGCAGCGTTGAAGCAGGGGAAGGCACAGATACGCAGTATTTT. It specifies CSVEAGEGTDTQYF.

The chain recombines TRBV13 with TRBJ2-7, with a tentative D call TRBD2 (6 bases). The CDR3 runs to 15 residues. Germline loops: CDR1 PRHDT, CDR2 FYEKMQ (reference sequence). V was shortened by 5 bases and J by 1 base, with 15 bases between the two germline ends. The CDR3 nucleotides are TGTGCCAGCAGCCCCAACCTCGGGACTTCCTACGAGCAGTACTTC. Translation: CASSPNLGTSYEQYF. Full variable domain (remainder filled in from reference TRBV13 and TRBJ2-7): AAGVIQSPRHLIKEKRETATLKCYPIPRHDTVYWYQQGPGQDPQFLISFYEKMQSDKGSIPDRFSAQQFSDYHSELNMSSLELGDSALYFCASSPNLGTSYEQYFGPGTRLTVT.

This clone was observed a single time. The chain joins TRBV18 to TRBJ2-3, with 11 bases identical to TRBD2. This CDR3 contains 15 residues. V shed 6 bases and J 4 bases; nucleotides not matched to a gene: 6. CDR1 is KGHSH and CDR2 is LQKENI in the germline V gene. DNA for the CDR3: TGTGCCAGCTCCCAAATGACTAGCGGGGCAGATACGCAGTATTTT. Translation: CASSQMTSGADTQYF.

The rearrangement uses TRBV5-6 and TRBJ2-1; possible D gene TRBD2, 5 bases. V lost 7 bases to trimming and J lost 5 bases, with 16 bases between them. Germline assignment: CDR1 SGHDT and CDR2 YYEEEE. This CDR3 has 14 residues. In DNA, the CDR3 is TGTGCCAGCTTCCCGGGGATTAGGGACAATGAGCAGTTCTTC. Its protein product is CASFPGIRDNEQFF.

The count of this clone is one. The chain is built from TRBV28 and TRBJ1-5; a weak D match, TRBD1 (5 bases). CDR1 is MDHEN, CDR2 SYDVKM, per germline. V lost 7 bases and J lost 0, with 13 bases in between. This CDR3 contains 15 residues. The chain's CDR3 is CASTPKGDSNQPQHF. The CDR3 coding sequence is TGTGCCAGCACCCCGAAAGGGGATAGCAATCAGCCCCAGCATTTT.